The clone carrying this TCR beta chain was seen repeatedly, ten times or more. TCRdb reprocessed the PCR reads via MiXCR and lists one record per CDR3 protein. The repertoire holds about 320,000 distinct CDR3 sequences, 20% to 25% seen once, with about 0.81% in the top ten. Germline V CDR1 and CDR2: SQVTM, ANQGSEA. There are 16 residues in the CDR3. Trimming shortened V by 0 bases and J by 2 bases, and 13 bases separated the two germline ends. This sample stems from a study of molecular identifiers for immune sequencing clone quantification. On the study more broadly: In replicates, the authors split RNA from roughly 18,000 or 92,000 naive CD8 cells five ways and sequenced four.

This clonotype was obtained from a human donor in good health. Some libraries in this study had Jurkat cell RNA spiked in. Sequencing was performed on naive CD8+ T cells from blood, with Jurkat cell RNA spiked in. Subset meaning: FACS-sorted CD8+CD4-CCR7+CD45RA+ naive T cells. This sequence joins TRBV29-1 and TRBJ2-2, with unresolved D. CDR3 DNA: TGCAGCGTTGAAGATCCAAGCCTTGGTAACACCGGGGAGCTGTTTTTT. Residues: CSVEDPSLGNTGELFF.